This T cell receptor (beta chain) originates from a study of T cell responses to AZD1222 COVID-19 vaccine. The study's findings and limits: There were mostly white British donors and more females than males, and clonal diversity was possibly underestimated.

The CDR3 has 12 amino acids. Per the germline V gene, CDR1 is MNHEY and CDR2 is SVGEGT. V lost 4 bases, J lost 4 bases, and 7 bases lay in between. Method: immunoSEQ multiplex PCR; TCRdb's copy keeps in-frame clones and lacks some. The sample shows 80,000 or so clones, about nine tenths of them seen only once. Regarding this clone: The antigen remains unidentified.

This clonotype was obtained from an adult who received the AZD1222 COVID-19 vaccine. J is TRBJ1-1 and V is TRBV6-2 or TRBV6-3; D gene unclear. The specimen comprised peripheral blood, sampled 28 days after the second AZD1222 dose. The chain's CDR3 is CASSLQITEAFF. The CDR3 DNA follows: TGTGCCAGCAGTTTACAGATCACTGAAGCTTTCTTT.